This T cell receptor beta chain came from a study of cytomegalovirus exposure and HLA in healthy donors. General study findings and limits: For most TCR beta V segments, an earlier analysis put the productive rate at about 87% or about 30% of the time. A later analysis found most CMV-associated TCR beta chains apparently HLA-restricted.

The V gene end was trimmed by 4 bases and the J gene end by 1 base; junction bases not matched to a gene: 5. The germline gives CDR1 SGHDT, CDR2 YYEEEE. The CDR3 is 16 residues long. Note on this clone: Its cognate antigen is unknown.

Use of 60 Vbeta and 13 Jbeta primers characterized the PCR. Only in-frame clones appear in the TCRdb table, and some are missing; sequencing was by immunoSEQ multiplex PCR. This sample has tens of thousands of clones, with around three quarters found just once. The receptor was isolated from a man in his forties in good health and CMV-seronegative. Sequenced: PBMCs. J is TRBJ1-5 and V is TRBV5-6; TRBD1 matches at 10 bases. Written as DNA, the CDR3 is TGTGCCAGCAGCCGACAGGGGGCAGGGAGCAATCAGCCCCAGCATTTT. This encodes CASSRQGAGSNQPQHF. Using reference TRBV5-6 and TRBJ1-5 for the parts outside the CDR3, the full variable domain is DAGVTQSPTHLIKTRGQQVTLRCSPKSGHDTVSWYQQALGQGPQFIFQYYEEEERQRGNFPDRFSGHQFPNYSSELNVNALLLGDSALYLCASSRQGAGSNQPQHFGDGTRLSIL.